The TCR beta chain under discussion was sequenced for a study of beta chain features in type 1 diabetes. Study overall: Age, gender, cell numbers and subset yield matched between patients and controls. General observations from the study: People with Type 1 diabetes carried modestly yet significantly shorter TCRB CDR3s in all four CD4+ subsets. The study notes PCR might favor shorter templates equally in patients and controls. In the patient group, naive, central memory and Treg TCRB repertoires seemed more alike than in the healthy donor group.

This clone occurred a few times. Its antigen is currently unknown. The CDR3 is made up of 15 amino acids. The junction had 9 bases not matched to a gene; V was cut back by 5 bases and J by 6 bases. From germline, CDR1 is MDHEN and CDR2 SYDVKM. The sequenced template was cDNA made from the entire isolated RNA. The data were produced by immunoSEQ multiplex PCR, yet TCRdb's version contains in-frame clones alone and is incomplete. The profile covers approximately 30,000 clones, with less than 65% appearing a single time and around 2.5% taken by the ten largest. Sorting that relied on CD45RO/CCR7/CD25/CD127/CD95/CD27 yielded CD4+ naive, central memory, regulatory and stem cell-like memory cells.

V gene TRBV28 combines with J gene TRBJ2-7, with 11 bases lining up with TRBD1. The sequencing sample was made of Tregs from blood. The sequence came from a woman in her twenties or thirties with type 1 diabetes. The CDR3 is CASSLLGQGAVEQYF. The DNA of the CDR3 is TGTGCCAGCAGTCTGCTAGGACAGGGGGCGGTCGAGCAGTACTTC.